A selection of T cell receptor beta chains follows, all from one sample in a study of shared clonotypes between healthy human individuals. Generated by immunoSEQ multiplex PCR, the TCRdb table keeps only in-frame clones and is missing some. Of about 600,000 clones listed, less than 98% were seen once; the top ten hold roughly 0.055%. The sequenced sample consisted of naive CD4+ T cells sorted from blood. Source of these receptors: a woman in her 30s in good health. The CDR3 runs from the conserved cysteine through the conserved F or W. Each record gives: D gene, V gene, J gene, CDR3 length, clone size, CDR3 DNA, CDR3 protein. The D gene is left open where the match is weak. Size tells how often a clone was seen (once, few, many) or the class of an expanded clone, and some rows leave it out.

NA	TRBV5-1	TRBJ1-6	14	NA	TGCGCCAGCACCCCCGTGGGGGAAGGGTCACCCCTCCACTTT	CASTPVGEGSPLHF
TRBD2	TRBV7-2	TRBJ2-5	15	NA	TGTGCCAGCAGCTTAGCCCTTCTAGCGGAAGAGACCCAGTACTTC	CASSLALLAEETQYF
TRBD2	TRBV5-6	TRBJ2-1	17	NA	TGTGCCAGCACCCCAGCTAGCGGGAGGGTCCCCTACAATGAGCAGTTCTTC	CASTPASGRVPYNEQFF
NA	TRBV5-1	TRBJ2-3	14	NA	TGCGCCAGCAGCTTCGGGGCATACACAGATACGCAGTATTTT	CASSFGAYTDTQYF
NA	TRBV5-1	TRBJ2-5	15	NA	TGCGCCAGCAGCTTGGTGGGGGCGGACCAAGAGACCCAGTACTTC	CASSLVGADQETQYF
NA	TRBV2	TRBJ1-2	15	NA	TGTGCCAGCAATACAAACCTAGGGCCAGGGGATGGCTACACCTTC	CASNTNLGPGDGYTF
NA	TRBV6-6	TRBJ2-7	15	NA	TGTGCCAGCAGTTACTCGTCGCAGGGAACCTACGAGCAGTACTTC	CASSYSSQGTYEQYF
TRBD2	TRBV19	TRBJ2-7	13	NA	TGTGCCAGTAGTTCAGCGGGAGTGTACGAGCAGTACTTC	CASSSAGVYEQYF
NA	TRBV28	TRBJ2-1	13	NA	TGTGCGTATGGGACTGAGATGAACAATGAGCAGTTCTTC	CAYGTEMNNEQFF
NA	TRBV5-1	TRBJ2-7	16	NA	TGCGCCAGCAGCCCCCACCTAGCCGGGGCAACCTACGAGCAGTACTTC	CASSPHLAGATYEQYF
TRBD2	TRBV12-5	TRBJ2-3	20	NA	TGTGCTAGTGGTTTGGTTTTGGGTTCGGGACTAGCGGCTAGCACAGATACGCAGTATTTT	CASGLVLGSGLAASTDTQYF
NA	TRBV5-1	TRBJ1-6	14	NA	TGCGCCAGCAGCTTGGATTCAGGTCATTCACCCCTCCACTTT	CASSLDSGHSPLHF
NA	TRBV4-1	TRBJ1-4	15	NA	TGCGCCAGCAGCCAAGATCAGGGGTTTAATGAAAAACTGTTTTTT	CASSQDQGFNEKLFF
NA	TRBV7-2	TRBJ1-1	11	NA	TGTGCCAGCAGCTCCCTTAATGAAGCTTTCTTT	CASSSLNEAFF
TRBD2	TRBV5-1	TRBJ2-1	16	NA	TGCGCCAGCAGCATCTCTAGCGGGAGCTCCTACAATGAGCAGTTCTTC	CASSISSGSSYNEQFF
NA	TRBV4-1	TRBJ1-5	15	once	TGCGCCAGCAGCCAGCACCTCCTAGACATGCAGCCCCAGCATTTT	CASSQHLLDMQPQHF
NA	TRBV7-9	TRBJ1-2	17	once	TGTGCCAGCAGCTCAATAGACAGGACGAAATGGGCCTATGGCTACACCTTC	CASSSIDRTKWAYGYTF
TRBD2	TRBV27	TRBJ2-2	18	NA	TGTGCCAGCAGGATGAAGTCTAGCGGGAGGGCTGGGACCGGGGAGCTGTTTTTT	CASRMKSSGRAGTGELFF
NA	TRBV2	TRBJ2-3	13	NA	TGTGCCAGCGGCGGGATCATCACAGATACGCAGTATTTT	CASGGIITDTQYF
NA	TRBV20-1	TRBJ1-1	10	NA	TGCAGTGTCAAGAACCTTGAAGCTTTCTTT	CSVKNLEAFF
NA	TRBV2	TRBJ2-1	13	NA	TGTGCCAGCAGTAGGGAGACCCGTAATGAGCAGTTCTTC	CASSRETRNEQFF
NA	TRBV27	TRBJ1-6	18	NA	TGTGCCAGCAGTCTTACTGGTACCTCCGGGTGGGTCAATTCACCCCTCCACTTT	CASSLTGTSGWVNSPLHF
NA	TRBV4-2	TRBJ2-2	19	NA	TGTGCCAGCAGCCAGCGGGGAATGTCGAGGGCATCGAACACCGGGGAGCTGTTTTTT	CASSQRGMSRASNTGELFF
NA	TRBV19	TRBJ1-5	14	NA	TGTGCCAGTAGAGGAGCGGGGTCCCCACAGCCCCAGCATTTT	CASRGAGSPQPQHF
NA	TRBV11-1	TRBJ2-1	15	NA	TGTGCCAGCAGTTTCAACCGGGACCCTCACAATGAGCAGTTCTTC	CASSFNRDPHNEQFF
TRBD1	TRBV5-6	TRBJ1-1	14	NA	TGTGCCAGCAGCCCGACTGGGACAGGGACCGCAGCTTTCTTT	CASSPTGTGTAAFF
NA	TRBV25-1	TRBJ1-1	12	NA	TGTGCCAGCAGTACTTTAGGGACTGAAGCTTTCTTT	CASSTLGTEAFF
NA	TRBV11-3	TRBJ2-6	17	NA	TGTGCCAGCAGCCCGGGGGCAGTAGATTCTGGGGCCAACGTCCTGACTTTC	CASSPGAVDSGANVLTF
NA	TRBV4-2	TRBJ2-1	13	NA	TGTGCCAGCAGCCAGGGGAATAGCAATGAGCAGTTCTTC	CASSQGNSNEQFF
TRBD2	TRBV4-1	TRBJ2-1	17	NA	TGCGCCAGCAGCCAATTCCCCTCGGGGGGGCTAGAGTATGAGCAGTTCTTC	CASSQFPSGGLEYEQFF
TRBD1	TRBV6-1	TRBJ2-7	15	NA	TGTGCCAGCACCACGACCTGGACAGGGGGGTACGAGCAGTACTTC	CASTTTWTGGYEQYF
TRBD1	TRBV28	TRBJ1-5	14	NA	TGTGCCAGCAGACTCGGGACAGCCGATCAGCCCCAGCATTTT	CASRLGTADQPQHF
NA	TRBV6-5	TRBJ2-7	15	once	TGTGCCAGCAGTTATGGGGCGATGAATTCCTACGAGCAGTACTTC	CASSYGAMNSYEQYF
NA	TRBV13	TRBJ1-1	12	NA	TGTGCCAGCAGCTTTAGGGTTTCTGAAGCTTTCTTT	CASSFRVSEAFF
NA	TRBV5-6	TRBJ1-2	16	NA	TGTGCCAGCAGCCGTCTAGCGAGGGGGGTGACGCTCGCCTACACCTTC	CASSRLARGVTLAYTF
TRBD2	TRBV14	TRBJ2-2	17	NA	TGTGCCAGCAGCTCAACCGGGACTAGCGGGGCCTGGAGGGAGCTGTTTTTT	CASSSTGTSGAWRELFF
NA	TRBV6-5	TRBJ2-7	15	NA	TGTGCCAGCAGAAACAACAGGGCATCCTCCTACGAGCAGTACTTC	CASRNNRASSYEQYF
NA	TRBV6-5	TRBJ2-1	14	NA	TGTGCCAGCAGCCAGGCTTACTCCTACAATGAGCAGTTCTTC	CASSQAYSYNEQFF
NA	TRBV5-7	TRBJ1-1	15	NA	TGTGCCAGCAGCTTGGCCAGGGGTCCGAACACTGAAGCTTTCTTT	CASSLARGPNTEAFF
NA	TRBV28	TRBJ1-5	14	NA	TGTGCCAGCAGCCGGGACGGAGCTTTGGGGCCCCAGCATTTT	CASSRDGALGPQHF
NA	TRBV19	TRBJ2-5	16	NA	TGTGCCAGTAGTACGGGGGCGGGAGCGTACCAAGAGACCCAGTACTTC	CASSTGAGAYQETQYF
TRBD1	TRBV19	TRBJ2-7	16	NA	TGTGCCAGTAGTCCAAAACATAGACAGGGGCCCCACGAGCAGTACTTC	CASSPKHRQGPHEQYF
TRBD2	TRBV11-2	TRBJ2-7	14	NA	TGTGCCAGCAGCCTCAGGGGACTAGCCTACGAGCAGTACTTC	CASSLRGLAYEQYF
TRBD2	TRBV13	TRBJ2-2	17	NA	TGTGCCAGCAGTCAAGGACTAGCGGGAGTTTGGACCGGGGAGCTGTTTTTT	CASSQGLAGVWTGELFF
NA	TRBV7-8	TRBJ2-1	15	NA	TGTGCCAGCAGCTTATGGAGCGGGCCCTACAATGAGCAGTTCTTC	CASSLWSGPYNEQFF
NA	TRBV27	TRBJ2-7	13	NA	TGTGCCACCGGAGCCAAACACCACTACGAGCAGTACTTC	CATGAKHHYEQYF
NA	TRBV6-5	TRBJ1-2	16	NA	TGTGCCAGCAGTTACCTTACCCCGGAGGGCGGGCATGGCTACACCTTC	CASSYLTPEGGHGYTF
NA	TRBV6-1	TRBJ2-7	14	once	TGTGCCAGCAGTGTGGGTCCTGTCGGCTACGAGCAGTACTTC	CASSVGPVGYEQYF
TRBD1	TRBV19	TRBJ1-5	19	NA	TGTGCCAGCCCCAACGCTGGGACAGGGGGCGCGGATAGCAATCAGCCCCAGCATTTT	CASPNAGTGGADSNQPQHF
NA	TRBV5-1	TRBJ1-3	14	NA	TGCGCCAGCAGCTTAGGGTCCTCTGGAAACACCATATATTTT	CASSLGSSGNTIYF
NA	TRBV18	TRBJ1-5	13	NA	TGTGCCAGCTCACAAACGCCGGATCAGCCCCAGCATTTT	CASSQTPDQPQHF
NA	TRBV18	TRBJ1-4	14	NA	TGTGCCAGCTCACGCTCTCAGGGCAATGAAAAACTGTTTTTT	CASSRSQGNEKLFF
TRBD2	TRBV5-1	TRBJ2-5	14	NA	TGCGCCAGCAGCATTAGCGGGTTCCAAGAGACCCAGTACTTC	CASSISGFQETQYF
TRBD1	TRBV28	TRBJ2-2	15	NA	TGTGCCAGCAGGGGGACAGGGGTTTATACCGGGGAGCTGTTTTTT	CASRGTGVYTGELFF
NA	TRBV7-2	TRBJ2-7	15	NA	TGTGCCAGCAGCTTAGTGGGTGGAGCTCTCCACGAGCAGTACTTC	CASSLVGGALHEQYF
TRBD1	TRBV4-1	TRBJ1-2	17	NA	TGCGCCAGCAGCCAAGCTCCCGGACAGGGAGTAGACTATGGCTACACCTTC	CASSQAPGQGVDYGYTF
TRBD2	TRBV28	TRBJ2-7	13	NA	TGTGCCAGCAACCCCGGCGGGGAGGGTCCGCAGTACTTC	CASNPGGEGPQYF
NA	TRBV5-4	TRBJ2-6	14	NA	TGTGCCAGCTCCCATACGGCTGGGGCCAACGTCCTGACTTTC	CASSHTAGANVLTF
TRBD1	TRBV6-5	TRBJ1-1	14	NA	TGTGCCAGCAGCCGCGACAGGGGGCTACGTTTGGCTTTCTTT	CASSRDRGLRLAFF